Shown below are 25 T cell receptor beta chains from a single sample sequenced in a study of blood T cell repertoires in COVID-19. TCRdb keeps only in-frame clones here, not all; method: immunoSEQ multiplex PCR. This sample has 70,000 to 80,000 clones, with approximately 80% found just once. The material sequenced was peripheral blood. These receptors came from a man older than 75 with acute or convalescent COVID-19.

The genes are TRBV5-1 and TRBJ1-6; TRBD1 might be the D (6 bases). This CDR3 has 14 residues. Germline V gene sequence: CDR1 SGHRS, CDR2 YFSETQ. The ends were cut back, 0 bases at V and 7 bases at J, with 8 bases in the middle. The CDR3 sequence: CASSLEGVNSPLHF. Written as DNA, the CDR3 is TGCGCCAGCAGCTTGGAGGGGGTAAATTCACCCCTCCACTTT.

Only a few counts were recorded for this clone. The chain uses TRBV11-1 and TRBJ1-2; no clear D. The germline V gene has CDR1 SGHAT and CDR2 FQDESV (reference sequence). V was cut by 4 bases and J by 8 bases, with 23 bases left in between. There are 16 residues in the CDR3. In DNA form, the CDR3 reads TGTGCCAGCAGCTCCCGTGGCAGTCACCCCTCGGGGGGCTACACCTTC. It specifies CASSSRGSHPSGGYTF.

The chain is built from TRBV18 and TRBJ2-2; unclear D gene. V lost 6 bases and J 3 bases, leaving 11 bases between the germline ends. Germline values: CDR1 KGHSH, CDR2 LQKENI. This CDR3 is built from 14 residues. The CDR3 loop is CASSRPSHTGELFF. CDR3 nucleotide sequence: TGTGCCAGCTCCCGTCCCTCCCACACCGGGGAGCTGTTTTTT.

The chain uses TRBV4-1 and TRBJ2-3; 8 nucleotides match TRBD2. V lost 1 base, J lost 2 bases, and 8 bases stayed unmatched. Germline V gene data show CDR1 as MGHRA and CDR2 as YSYEKL. This CDR3 has 17 amino acids. CDR3 DNA: TGCGCCAGCAGCCAAGCGGGAGGGCCGTTCCCCACAGATACGCAGTATTTT. It translates to CASSQAGGPFPTDTQYF.

V usage is TRBV2 and J usage is TRBJ1-5, with D tentatively TRBD1 (5 bases). CDR3 length: 15 amino acids. Trimming cost V 4 bases and J 4 bases, with 14 bases left between them. CDR1 and CDR2 from the germline V gene are SNHLY and FYNNEI. CDR3 in DNA: TGTGCCAGCAGTGGACAAGGGGTAGGAAATCAGCCCCAGCATTTT. It encodes CASSGQGVGNQPQHF.

CDR3 nucleotide sequence: TGTGCCAGCAGCCCAGACAATGAGCAGTTCTTC. This encodes CASSPDNEQFF. The chain recombines TRBV7-8 with TRBJ2-1; no definite D call. Per the germline V gene, CDR1 is SGHVS and CDR2 is FQNEAQ. This CDR3 region has 11 residues. Trimming stripped 5 bases from V and 5 bases from J, with 4 bases between.

J is TRBJ1-5 and V is TRBV6-6; 7 nucleotides line up with TRBD1. Germline V gives CDR1 MNHNY, CDR2 SVGAGI (reference sequence). V was pared by 0 bases and J by 2 bases, with 1 base of the junction left unmatched. This CDR3 has 15 amino acids. CDR3 protein: CASSYSGQGNQPQHF. The CDR3 nucleotides read TGTGCCAGCAGTTACTCCGGACAGGGCAATCAGCCCCAGCATTTT.

The gene calls are TRBV5-6 and TRBJ2-1; a possible D gene is TRBD1 (6 bases). The V gene's germline CDR1 is SGHDT and CDR2 YYEEEE. The CDR3 totals 11 residues. With 2 bases removed from V and 11 bases from J, the gap between germline ends came to 8 bases. CDR3 protein: CASSLQGQQFF. The CDR3 DNA follows: TGTGCCAGCAGCTTACAGGGCCAGCAGTTCTTC.

A remark on this clone: Germline is not matched at one junction end, which may reflect a read error. CDR3 sequence: CASREGLAGGLDEQFF. Here the CDR3 DNA reads TGTGCCAGCAGAGAAGGACTAGCGGGAGGGTTGGATGAGCAGTTCTTC. The genes are TRBV2 and TRBJ2-1; 15 bases line up with TRBD2. The CDR3 extends over 16 amino acids. Per germline, CDR1 SNHLY and CDR2 FYNNEI.

The gene calls are TRBV4-1 and TRBJ2-1, with 14 bases aligning to TRBD2. Germline CDR1 is MGHRA and CDR2 is YSYEKL. The CDR3 has 19 amino acids. After removal of 0 bases from V and 0 bases from J, the junction contained 4 bases not matched to a gene. The CDR3 protein is CASSQDRGTSGSSYNEQFF. In nucleotides, the CDR3 is TGCGCCAGCAGCCAAGATAGGGGGACTAGCGGGAGCTCCTACAATGAGCAGTTCTTC.

The chain combines TRBV28 with TRBJ1-1, with D possibly being TRBD1 (5 bases). CDR1 and CDR2 (germline): MDHEN, SYDVKM. There are 14 residues in the CDR3. Deletions cut 7 bases from V and 2 bases from J, with 14 bases between. For the CDR3, the DNA is TGTGCCAGCAATATAAGGGGATCTAACACTGAAGCTTTCTTT. Its protein is CASNIRGSNTEAFF.

The V gene is TRBV18, the J gene TRBJ2-2, with TRBD2 matching 16 bases. The trim removed 3 bases at V and 7 bases at J, leaving 5 bases unmatched. Germline values: CDR1 KGHSH, CDR2 LQKENI. The length of the CDR3 is 17 residues. The CDR3 sequence: CASSPGLAGGPDGELFF. For the CDR3, the DNA is TGTGCCAGCTCACCGGGACTAGCGGGAGGGCCCGACGGGGAGCTGTTTTTT.

V usage is TRBV21-1 and J usage is TRBJ1-2. TRBV21-1 is a known pseudogene. The CDR3 is made up of 15 amino acids. The CDR3 DNA sequence: TGTGCCAGCAGCAAAGGCGGGGCCTGTAACTATGGCTACACCTTC. Translation gives CASSKGGACNYGYTF.

This chain connects TRBV5-1 to TRBJ2-1, with TRBD2 matching 10 bases. Germline V gene sequence: CDR1 SGHRS, CDR2 YFSETQ. The CDR3 length is 13 residues. The junction had 4 bases not matched to a gene; V was cut back by 5 bases and J by 8 bases. The CDR3 nucleotides are TGCGCCAGCAGTTTAGGACTAGCGGATGAGCAGTTCTTC. Encoded protein: CASSLGLADEQFF.

The chain joins TRBV7-9 to TRBJ1-5, with D hard to call. Looked up from germline, CDR1 is SEHNR and CDR2 is FQNEAQ (reference sequence). The CDR3 consists of 17 residues. The V end lost 1 base, the J end lost 0 bases, and 13 bases lay between the germline ends. The CDR3 DNA is TGTGCCAGCAGCTTAGATCAGTGGGCTAATAGCAATCAGCCCCAGCATTTT. It is translated as CASSLDQWANSNQPQHF.

The chain employs TRBV3-1 (or the pseudogene TRBV3-2) and TRBJ2-5; perhaps TRBD1 as D (5 bases). The CDR3 has 17 amino acids. Per the germline V gene, CDR1 is LGHDT and CDR2 is YNNKEL (reference sequence). V was trimmed by 3 bases and J by 1 base, leaving 18 bases between them. CDR3 loop: CASSQSVKTATQETQYF. CDR3 coding DNA: TGTGCCAGCAGCCAGTCTGTTAAGACAGCTACCCAAGAGACCCAGTACTTC.

The gene calls are TRBV7-2 and TRBJ1-5; D call uncertain. The CDR3 extends over 13 amino acids. The ends were cut back, 1 base at V and 4 bases at J, with 5 bases in the middle. Germline CDR1 is SGHTA and CDR2 is FQGNSA. The CDR3 sequence: CASSLGANQPQHF. The CDR3 DNA sequence: TGTGCCAGCAGCTTAGGTGCGAATCAGCCCCAGCATTTT.

This clone was seen once. V gene TRBV5-1 combines with J gene TRBJ1-4; tentative D call: TRBD1 (6 bases). This CDR3 is 16 amino acids long. Looked up from germline, CDR1 is SGHRS and CDR2 is YFSETQ. V was shortened by 4 bases and J by 2 bases, with 15 bases between the two germline ends. The DNA of the CDR3 is TGCGCCAGCAGCGCGACCTACAGGGCTACTAATGAAAAACTGTTTTTT. Its protein product is CASSATYRATNEKLFF.

The chain carries TRBV7-9 and TRBJ2-7; the D is unclear. CDR1 is SEHNR, CDR2 FQNEAQ, per germline (reference sequence). The V end lost 4 bases, the J end lost 4 bases, and 8 bases lay between the germline ends. This CDR3 spans 12 amino acids. CDR3 sequence reads: CASSSIRYEQYF. CDR3 in DNA: TGTGCCAGCAGCTCCATCAGGTACGAGCAGTACTTC.

The chain uses TRBV3-1 (or the pseudogene TRBV3-2) and TRBJ2-1, with 12 bases identical to TRBD2. Trimming at V came to 4 bases and at J to 12 bases, leaving 16 bases not matched to a gene. Germline assignment: CDR1 LGHDT and CDR2 YNNKEL (reference sequence). This CDR3 comprises 17 residues. As DNA, the CDR3 is TGTGCCAGCAGCCCGCGGACTAGCGGGACTCTCAACGTAGGGCAGTTCTTC. Translating it yields CASSPRTSGTLNVGQFF.

CDR3 in amino acids: CASSSSLSDTGELFF. The CDR3 bases are TGCGCCAGCAGCTCGTCCCTGTCCGACACCGGGGAGCTGTTTTTT. This chain uses TRBV5-1 with TRBJ2-2; D is uncertain. V lost 3 bases to trimming and J lost 3 bases, with 12 bases between them. CDR1 SGHRS and CDR2 YFSETQ come from the germline V gene. CDR3 size: 15 residues.

This rearrangement joins TRBV28 to TRBJ1-4; unclear D gene. V was pared by 3 bases and J by 7 bases, with 9 bases between. The CDR3 runs to 13 residues. Germline V gene sequence: CDR1 MDHEN, CDR2 SYDVKM. CDR3 in amino acids: CASSFFPREKLFF. DNA of the CDR3: TGTGCCAGCAGTTTTTTCCCTCGTGAAAAACTGTTTTTT.

The chain joins TRBV5-1 to TRBJ1-2; maybe TRBD1 (6 bases). Germline assignment: CDR1 SGHRS and CDR2 YFSETQ. This CDR3 region has 15 residues. V was clipped by 4 bases and J by 4 bases, with 17 bases between them. This CDR3 reads CASSPGTNLPYGYTF. CDR3 bases: TGCGCCAGCAGCCCCGGGACAAACCTTCCCTATGGCTACACCTTC. The variable domain in full, with the rest retrieved from reference TRBV5-1 and TRBJ1-2, is KAGVTQTPRYLIKTRGQQVTLSCSPISGHRSVSWYQQTPGQGLQFLFEYFSETQRNKGNFPGRFSGRQFSNSRSEMNVSTLELGDSALYLCASSPGTNLPYGYTFGSGTRLTVV.

V gene TRBV5-5 combines with J gene TRBJ2-1; TRBD1 is a possible D gene (6 bases). Trimming shortened V by 4 bases and J by 4 bases, and 15 bases separated the two germline ends. Germline V gene data show CDR1 as SGHKS and CDR2 as YYEKEE (reference sequence). CDR3 length: 15 residues. The CDR3 sequence is CASSPQGISYNEQFF. Written as DNA, the CDR3 is TGTGCCAGCAGCCCTCAGGGGATATCGTACAATGAGCAGTTCTTC.

The chain couples TRBV2 to TRBJ2-5; 9 positions agree with TRBD2. The CDR3 extends over 15 amino acids. Per germline, CDR1 SNHLY and CDR2 FYNNEI. V shed 4 bases and J 4 bases; nucleotides not matched to a gene: 7. As DNA, the CDR3 is TGTGCCAGCAGTGGACCTGGCGGGAGGGGAGAGACCCAGTACTTC. This translates into CASSGPGGRGETQYF.